This T cell receptor (beta chain) was sequenced in a study of identical twins (dated by TCRdb to about 2016). Concerning the study at large: To test whether fetal clonotypes persist, this study deep-sequenced TCR alpha and beta repertoires from monozygotic twins, from unrelated adults of various ages, and from cord blood. To rule out contamination, replicate twin experiments were performed at different times with different library preparation protocols. What the authors observed across the whole study: Out-of-frame TCR alpha sequences shared between twins showed an excess of low generation-probability sequences compared with coincidental sharing between unrelated individuals. Excess twin sharing in beta out-of-frame sequences was weaker because fewer shared sequences lowered the signal-to-noise ratio. Invariant T cells such as MAIT and iNKT could partly confound zero-insertion analyses, though diverse VJ usage argued against this for most clonotypes. Because the same donors could not be followed over many years, the conclusions relied on cross-sectional statistical analysis. Fewer insertions were carried by abundant cord blood beta clonotypes, a similar but weaker trend appeared in young adult naive repertoires, and no such trend appeared in memory repertoires. Out-of-frame TCR alpha sharing in monozygotic twins was systematically underestimated by recombination models, whereas sharing between unrelated individuals was in agreement with the recombination models.

This clonotype came up a few times. Its antigen is still unknown. Base qualities are not at hand, and no much larger clone is one base apart. Every donor was a healthy Caucasian. The twin cohort consisted of three pairs of female monozygotic twins, all aged about 18 to 29 years. Peripheral blood mononuclear cells were used as the source from which RNA for TCR libraries was isolated. Receptor libraries were prepared by 5' RACE. The run used an Illumina HiSeq 2000. Template switching introduced a universal primer binding site; the final cDNA contained a unique molecular identifier, enabling accurate counting of TCR cDNA molecules. Specific primers in the conserved constant-segment region were used to synthesize first-strand cDNA for the TCR alpha and beta chains. To control for contamination, each cDNA library was double barcoded with a SMART-Mk sample barcode plus Illumina barcodes. TruSeq adapter sequences along with Illumina sample barcodes were introduced in two successive PCR steps. The TCR alpha and beta cDNA libraries were sequenced on the Illumina HiSeq platform using custom primers. Per the original workflow: Unique molecular identifiers were extracted from raw reads with MiGEC, and CDR3 positions were determined with MiXCR. Recombination models were inferred per individual with the repgenHMM and IGoR tools using an EM algorithm. Shared clonotypes were analyzed with the tcR package in R, and sharing was normalized by the product of cloneset sizes. Out-of-frame nonproductive sequences were analyzed to study raw recombination free of thymic and clonal selection effects. The raw public reads went through TCRdb reprocessing: fastp at Q25, MiXCR clone calling, in-frame beta chains kept. Rows with a matching CDR3 protein are joined into one entry that keeps the most common DNA and genes. The authors' filters were not applied to this entry. For this sample the table gives fewer than 900,000 distinct CDR3 sequences, of which 15% to 20% were detected only once. 13% of the sample is taken by the ten largest.

At the junction V is shortened by 4 bases and J by 4 bases; bases outside the gene matches: 2. CDR1 and CDR2 are read off the germline V gene as MNHNS and SASEGT. The cysteine opens and the phenylalanine closes a CDR3 of 13 amino acids. The read is trimmed to its CDR3 DNA, 39 bases read in frame from base 1. The same specimen was also included in a second study, on T cells expressing NK-cell markers. As the second paper documents: In sorted CD3+CD56+NKG2C+, CD3+CD56+NKG2C- and CD3+CD56-NKG2C+ T-cell subsets from eight or nine donors, TCR beta-chain repertoires were profiled. Of the eight sequenced donors, seven were found to be HCMV-seropositive and one was found to be HCMV-seronegative. In several experiments an anti-gammadeltaTCR antibody was added to restrict sorting to alphabetaTCR-expressing T cells. In over 5 donors, the dominant CD3+CD56+NKG2C+ clonotypes were among the top 10 CD8+ clonotypes and accounted for roughly 1.0-7.5% of CD8+ T cells. Those dominant clonotypes were again the most abundant among CD3+CD56-NKG2C+ cells in four donors, at about 25-65%. Whether the expanded NKG2C-expressing T cell clones were specific for HCMV antigens remained unclear. The study sequenced eight donors, all healthy volunteers chosen at random: three men and five women. HCMV-specific IgG was detected in serum with a commercial ELISA kit to determine HCMV serostatus. For five to seven donors, bulk peripheral blood T-cell repertoires were also sequenced from unsorted PBMC. MIGEC handled demultiplexing of the reads and grouping by UMI, while MiTCR was used to assemble and quantify clonotypes. To exclude erroneous sequences, only TCR cDNA sequences supported by at least two reads were retained. Downstream repertoire analysis used the tcR package, and clonotypes were matched across fractions by CDR3 nucleotide sequence plus V segment. VDJmatch was used to annotate antigen specificity against VDJdb, with one amino acid substitution allowed in CDR3.

Sequencing was done on a sample of PBMCs. This TCR was recovered from a woman younger than 35 in good health. The chain joins TRBV6-1 to TRBJ1-1, and 8 bases in between align with TRBD1. The CDR3: CASSVDRVTEAFF. The base sequence is TGTGCCAGCAGTGTGGACAGGGTCACTGAAGCTTTCTTT.